One and the same sample provided the 9 T cell receptor beta chains below, sequenced in a study of cytomegalovirus exposure and HLA in healthy donors. The PCR used 60 Vbeta and 13 Jbeta primers. Sequenced by immunoSEQ multiplex PCR; TCRdb stores in-frame clones only, minus some. This repertoire includes fewer than 70,000 clones. Sequenced material: PBMCs. These receptors originate from a woman aged 18 to 35 in good health and CMV-seronegative.

The J gene is TRBJ2-1, the V gene TRBV30, with TRBD2 matching over 7 bases. The junction had 6 bases not matched to a gene; V was cut back by 3 bases and J by 10 bases. The CDR3 has 12 residues. Germline V gene lookup returns CDR1 GTSNPN and CDR2 SVGIG (reference sequence). In DNA, the CDR3 is TGTGCCTGGAGGCGAACTAGCGACGAGCAGTTCTTC. Translating it yields CAWRRTSDEQFF.

This chain connects TRBV10-1 to TRBJ1-2, with D uncertain. The CDR3 is made up of 12 amino acids. Germline CDR1 reads WNHNN; CDR2 reads SYGVQD (reference sequence). The V end was cut by 3 bases, the J end by 4 bases, with 6 bases between. The CDR3 DNA is TGCGCCAGCAGTGAACCCGGCTATGGCTACACCTTC. It yields the protein CASSEPGYGYTF.

The chain has TRBV10-2 and TRBJ2-7; TRBD1 aligns across 7 bases. Germline V gives CDR1 WSHSY, CDR2 SAAADI. V was clipped by 6 bases and J by 4 bases; unmatched bases: 12. The CDR3 is 15 residues long. CDR3 DNA sequence: TGCGCCAGCAGCAATTCCGGGACAGAGTTTTACGAGCAGTACTTC. Its translation is CASSNSGTEFYEQYF.

The J gene is TRBJ1-1, the V gene TRBV25-1; TRBD1 aligns across 9 bases. Losses at the gene ends were 4 bases for V and 4 bases for J; bases not matched to a gene: 10. The germline V gene encodes CDR1 MGHDK and CDR2 SYGVNS. The CDR3 loop spans 16 amino acids. The CDR3 DNA reads TGTGCCAGCAGTGTAACCTCGACAGGGGGGAGCACTGAAGCTTTCTTT. It specifies CASSVTSTGGSTEAFF.

The rearrangement links TRBV10-3 to TRBJ1-1; D not certain. V was cut by 5 bases and J by 6 bases, with 22 bases left in between. This CDR3 comprises 16 residues. From germline, CDR1 is ENHRY and CDR2 SYGVKD. The CDR3 loop is CAISRRYDGVSSEAFF. The CDR3 region has the DNA TGTGCCATCAGTCGAAGGTACGACGGGGTGAGCTCTGAAGCTTTCTTT.

The rearrangement links TRBV29-1 to TRBJ2-1; TRBD2 matches at 8 bases. Germline V gene lookup returns CDR1 SQVTM and CDR2 ANQGSEA. The CDR3 extends over 13 amino acids. Trimming removed 5 bases from V and 3 bases from J; junction bases left unmatched: 3. The CDR3 sequence is CSVRAGDYNEQFF. As DNA, the CDR3 is TGCAGCGTTCGAGCGGGGGACTACAATGAGCAGTTCTTC.

The chain joins TRBV25-1 to TRBJ1-5; D gene unclear. Trimming took 8 bases from V and 0 from J, leaving 11 bases between them. From germline, CDR1 is MGHDK and CDR2 SYGVNS. CDR3 length: 14 residues. CDR3: CASSEEDSNQPQHF. Written as DNA, the CDR3 is TGTGCCAGCTCGGAGGAGGATAGCAATCAGCCCCAGCATTTT.

The chain uses TRBV19 and TRBJ1-5, with 8 nucleotides matching TRBD1. The CDR3 runs 15 residues. Germline assignment: CDR1 LNHDA and CDR2 SQIVND (reference sequence). Losses at the gene ends were 7 bases for V and 6 bases for J; bases not matched to a gene: 11. CDR3 DNA sequence: TGTGCCAGTAAAGACAGGGGTGGGCACGGTCAGCCCCAGCATTTT. As protein: CASKDRGGHGQPQHF.

The chain combines TRBV30 with TRBJ2-7; D gene unclear. This CDR3 is built from 14 residues. Germline V gives CDR1 GTSNPN, CDR2 SVGIG (reference sequence). Trimming pared 0 bases from V and 2 bases from J, leaving 11 bases between. CDR3 nucleotides: TGTGCCTGGAGTGTGGAGAATAACGCCTACGAGCAGTACTTC. Its protein product is CAWSVENNAYEQYF.